This T cell receptor beta chain was retrieved from a study of spatial heterogeneity in lung cancer. V was clipped by 5 bases and J by 2 bases; unmatched bases: 6. Germline V CDR1 and CDR2: SGHVS, FNYEAQ. The CDR3 totals 15 residues. This clonotype was seen at least ten times. Time point denoted: blood at routine non-recurrence follow-up after resection. Whole RNA came from tumor, nontumor lung or frozen PBMC and was sequenced without being sorted. TCRdb passed the 5' RACE reads through MiXCR, listing each CDR3 protein once. The sample holds 15,000 to 20,000 distinct CDR3 sequences, approximately 6.8% seen once.

This sequence originates from a male donor with early-stage non-small cell lung cancer. The chain recombines TRBV7-6 with TRBJ2-3, with 8 bases fitting TRBD2. The specimen comprised PBMCs, sampled at follow-up. CDR3 nucleotides: TGTGCCAGCAGCATACTAGCGGTGTACACAGATACGCAGTATTTT. Amino acid sequence: CASSILAVYTDTQYF. The full variable domain, its missing parts supplied by reference TRBV7-6 and TRBJ2-3, is GAGVSQSPRYKVTKRGQDVALRCDPISGHVSLYWYRQALGQGPEFLTYFNYEAQQDKSGLPNDRFSAERPEGSISTLTIQRTEQRDSAMYRCASSILAVYTDTQYFGPGTRLTVL.